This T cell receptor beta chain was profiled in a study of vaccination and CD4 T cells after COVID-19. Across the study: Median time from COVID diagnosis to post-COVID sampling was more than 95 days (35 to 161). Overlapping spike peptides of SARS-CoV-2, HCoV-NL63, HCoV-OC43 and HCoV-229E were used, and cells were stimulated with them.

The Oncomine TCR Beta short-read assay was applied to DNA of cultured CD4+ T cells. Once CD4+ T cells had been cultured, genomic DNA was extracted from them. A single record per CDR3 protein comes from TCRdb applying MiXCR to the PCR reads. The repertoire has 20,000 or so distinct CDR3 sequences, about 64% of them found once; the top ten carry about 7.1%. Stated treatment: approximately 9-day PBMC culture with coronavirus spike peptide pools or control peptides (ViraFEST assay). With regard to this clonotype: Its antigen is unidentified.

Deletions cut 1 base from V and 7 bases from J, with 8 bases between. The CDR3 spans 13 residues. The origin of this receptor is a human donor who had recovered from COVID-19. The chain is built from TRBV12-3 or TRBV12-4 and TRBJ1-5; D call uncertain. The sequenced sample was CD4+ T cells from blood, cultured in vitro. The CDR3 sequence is CASSLVGPQPQHF. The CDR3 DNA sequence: TGTGCCAGCAGTTTAGTCGGCCCCCAGCCCCAGCATTTT.